Listed here are 15 T cell receptor beta chains from one sample, sequenced in a study of metastatic and nonmetastatic thyroid tumors. Each patient came to thyroid surgery without any prior treatment (of any kind). Using MiXCR, TCRdb reanalyzed the PCR reads. The sample includes about 5,000 clones, about 28% seen only once; the top ten take more than 15%. Specimen: adjacent normal tissue. Source of these receptors: a female donor with papillary thyroid cancer or a benign thyroid nodule (not recorded which). Some clones in this sample may be carry-over from other donors' samples.

This clone was observed many times. The gene calls are TRBV7-2 and TRBJ2-2; weak D call: TRBD1 (6 bases). V dropped 6 bases and J dropped 3 bases, with 14 bases sitting between them. The CDR3 length is 15 residues. Germline V lookup: CDR1 SGHTA, CDR2 FQGNSA. This chain's CDR3 is CASSRHRDDTGELFF. The DNA of the CDR3 is TGTGCCAGCAGTCGACACAGGGACGACACCGGGGAGCTGTTTTTT.

This clone was detected ten times or more. The V call is TRBV9, the J call TRBJ2-5; a possible D gene is TRBD1 (5 bases). There are 14 residues in the CDR3. The ends were cut back, 3 bases at V and 0 bases at J, with 9 bases in the middle. Germline V gene data show CDR1 as SGDLS and CDR2 as YYNGEE. The DNA of the CDR3 is TGTGCCAGCAGCGCGCCACAGGACCAAGAGACCCAGTACTTC. This sequence encodes CASSAPQDQETQYF.

This clone is deemed medium-sized. The chain recombines TRBV2 with TRBJ1-5; 9 nucleotides align to TRBD1. The CDR3 sequence is 14 residues long. V dropped 7 bases and J dropped 8; count of bases not matched to a gene: 9. Germline V gene lookup returns CDR1 SNHLY and CDR2 FYNNEI. The CDR3 nucleotides read TGTGCCAGCAAAGCGACAGGGGGGATGGAGCCCCAGCATTTT. Its protein is CASKATGGMEPQHF.

As regards this clone: A read error may produce the germline difference seen at one junction end. The chain employs TRBV6-2 or TRBV6-3 and TRBJ2-7; D is unresolved. The CDR3 contains 13 residues. Germline V lookup: CDR1 MNHEY, CDR2 SVGEGT. The CDR3: CASSYSIDREQYF. The CDR3, as DNA: TGTGCCAGCAGCTACTCAATAGACCGCGAGCAGTACTTC.

The chain uses TRBV3-1 and TRBJ1-1; no clear D gene. CDR1 and CDR2 (germline): LGHDT, YNNKEL (reference sequence). Trimming shortened V by 3 bases and J by 11 bases, and 16 bases separated the two germline ends. The CDR3 is 13 residues long. The CDR3 DNA is TGTGCCAGCAGCCAGATGTCAGTGGGTCCGGCTTTCTTT. This gives the protein CASSQMSVGPAFF.

The chain joins TRBV7-2 to TRBJ1-1, with D tentatively TRBD1 (5 bases). V gave up 4 bases and J gave up 1 base, with 7 bases separating them. The CDR3 covers 13 residues. Germline values: CDR1 SGHTA, CDR2 FQGNSA. The CDR3 nucleotides read TGTGCCAGCAGCTGGGACCCGAACACTGAAGCTTTCTTT. Amino acids: CASSWDPNTEAFF.

The rearrangement links TRBV3-1 to TRBJ1-5; tentative D call: TRBD1 (5 bases). The CDR3 sequence is 15 residues long. The V gene's germline CDR1 is LGHDT and CDR2 YNNKEL (reference sequence). V dropped 4 bases and J dropped 5 bases, with 15 bases sitting between them. CDR3 region: CASSPGRGPHQPQHF. In DNA form, the CDR3 reads TGTGCCAGCAGCCCCGGAAGGGGCCCTCATCAGCCCCAGCATTTT. Combining the CDR3 with reference TRBV3-1 and TRBJ1-5 gives the whole variable domain DTAVSQTPKYLVTQMGNDKSIKCEQNLGHDTMYWYKQDSKKFLKIMFSYNNKELIINETVPNRFSPKSPDKAHLNLHINSLELGDSAVYFCASSPGRGPHQPQHFGDGTRLSIL.

CDR3: CANSATGTSGNTIYF. CDR3 DNA sequence: TGTGCCAACAGCGCTACCGGGACCTCTGGAAACACCATATATTTT. V usage is TRBV6-1 and J usage is TRBJ1-3; perhaps TRBD1 as D (5 bases). The CDR3 is made up of 15 amino acids. V was cut by 10 bases and J by 0 bases, with 16 bases left in between. The germline CDR1 and CDR2 sequences are MNHNS and SASEGT.

Only a few counts were recorded for this clone. CDR3 amino acids: CSVRGQGGNEQFF. CDR3 bases: TGCAGCGTTCGGGGACAGGGAGGGAATGAGCAGTTCTTC. The chain combines TRBV29-1 with TRBJ2-1; 9 bases are a match to TRBD1. This CDR3 has 13 amino acids. CDR1 and CDR2 from the germline V gene are SQVTM and ANQGSEA. V lost 5 bases and J lost 7; bases outside the gene matches: 6.

There are a few counts of this clone. The chain links TRBV6-1 to TRBJ2-1, with a tentative D call TRBD1 (5 bases). CDR1 MNHNS and CDR2 SASEGT come from the germline V gene. This CDR3 has 15 residues. The V end was cut by 4 bases, the J end by 1 base, with 11 bases between. CDR3 nucleotide sequence: TGTGCCAGCAGTGCCGGACACAATTCCTACAATGAGCAGTTCTTC. This translates into CASSAGHNSYNEQFF.

In this sample, this clone is medium-sized (0.01 to 0.1%). The V call is TRBV14, the J call TRBJ2-7, with D perhaps given as TRBD1 or TRBD2 (5 bases each). Germline V CDR1 and CDR2: SGHDN, FVKESK. Trimming left V 5 bases short and J 0 bases short, with 11 bases between. The CDR3 covers 14 residues. Here the CDR3 reads CASSLGRHSYEQYF. DNA for the CDR3: TGTGCCAGCAGCTTGGGACGCCACTCCTACGAGCAGTACTTC.

The chain joins TRBV28 to TRBJ1-1, with D unclear. Between the trimmed V and J ends, which lost 6 bases and 5 bases, there was a span of 13 bases. This CDR3 region has 13 residues. Germline V gene lookup returns CDR1 MDHEN and CDR2 SYDVKM. The DNA for the CDR3 is TGTGCCAGCAGATTTCCCGTTAGTACTGAAGCTTTCTTT. Translation: CASRFPVSTEAFF.

The chain is built from TRBV5-1 and TRBJ1-3, with D maybe TRBD1 (6 bases). Trimming stripped 5 bases from V and 2 bases from J, with 11 bases between. Looked up from germline, CDR1 is SGHRS and CDR2 is YFSETQ. This CDR3 has 14 amino acids. CDR3: CASRRTAAGNTIYF. In nucleotides, the CDR3 is TGCGCCAGCAGGCGGACAGCCGCTGGAAACACCATATATTTT. The whole variable domain, filled in from reference TRBV5-1 and TRBJ1-3, reads KAGVTQTPRYLIKTRGQQVTLSCSPISGHRSVSWYQQTPGQGLQFLFEYFSETQRNKGNFPGRFSGRQFSNSRSEMNVSTLELGDSALYLCASRRTAAGNTIYFGEGSWLTVV.

This clone was recorded only once. The chain combines TRBV28 with TRBJ2-7, with D maybe TRBD2 (6 bases). CDR1 and CDR2 from the germline V gene are MDHEN and SYDVKM. V lost 6 bases and J lost 7, with 22 bases in between. The CDR3 length is 15 residues. CDR3 sequence (DNA): TGTGCCAGCAGCTACGGGAGAGGAAGCTCCAAAGAGCAGTACTTC. This translates into CASSYGRGSSKEQYF.

This clone is deemed medium-sized. This rearrangement joins TRBV20-1 to TRBJ1-2; 11 bases align to TRBD1. CDR3 size: 14 residues. Looked up from germline, CDR1 is DFQATT and CDR2 is SNEGSKA (reference sequence). With V trimmed by 3 bases and J by 3 bases, 3 bases remained unmatched. The CDR3 here is CSARGTGGDYGYTF. CDR3 nucleotides: TGCAGTGCTAGGGGGACAGGGGGAGACTATGGCTACACCTTC.